Following are 30 T cell receptor beta chains from one sample sequenced in a study of a mutant IDH1 vaccine in newly diagnosed glioma. The repertoire was sequenced with immunoSEQ multiplex PCR; TCRdb's copy has only in-frame clones and lacks some. The repertoire holds about 26,000 clones, with more than 65% as singletons. These receptors are not linked to any known antigen. The sample's time point: week 5, during vaccination. Doses consisted of 300 ug of mutant IDH1 20-mer peptide each, paired with topical imiquimod. The sample here was PBMCs, taken from a glioma patient whose treatment included an IDH1 peptide vaccine. These receptors all stem from a man between 35 and 55 years old with glioma. Some clones in this sample may be carry-over from other donors' samples.

CDR3 sequence reads: CASSNTQYF. In DNA form, the CDR3 reads TGTGCCAGCAGCAATACCCAGTACTTC. The chain carries TRBV21-1 and TRBJ2-5. TRBV21-1 is classified as a pseudogene. CDR3 size: 9 residues.

The gene calls are TRBV30 and TRBJ1-2, with D maybe TRBD1 (5 bases). CDR3 length equals 15 residues. V dropped 1 base and J dropped 8 bases, with 20 bases sitting between them. Germline V CDR1 and CDR2: GTSNPN, SVGIG (reference sequence). In nucleotides, the CDR3 is TGTGCCTGGAGTGAGCAGGGTGGTGCTTTTAAAGGCTACACCTTC. Amino acids: CAWSEQGGAFKGYTF.

The J gene is TRBJ1-2, the V gene TRBV28; TRBD1 matches 8 bases. The V gene's germline CDR1 is MDHEN and CDR2 SYDVKM. CDR3 length equals 15 residues. V lost 3 bases and J lost 1; bases outside the gene matches: 4. CDR3 sequence (DNA): TGTGCCAGCAGTTTCGACAGGGGACTTAACTATGGCTACACCTTC. It is translated as CASSFDRGLNYGYTF.

The chain couples TRBV14 to TRBJ2-2; D possibly corresponds to TRBD1 (6 bases). The CDR3 is 13 amino acids. The V and J ends lost 2 bases and 6 bases respectively, with 7 bases between them. Germline V gives CDR1 SGHDN, CDR2 FVKESK. CDR3 sequence: CASSQWTAGELFF. The CDR3 DNA reads as TGTGCCAGCAGCCAATGGACAGCCGGGGAGCTGTTTTTT.

This clone was picked up a small number of times. The rearrangement links TRBV6-5 to TRBJ1-1; possible D gene TRBD1, 6 bases. V lost 2 bases and J lost 8, with 9 bases in between. The CDR3 extends over 12 amino acids. Germline V gene data show CDR1 as MNHEY and CDR2 as SVGAGI. Here the CDR3 reads CASSYGGPEAFF. CDR3 bases: TGTGCCAGCAGTTACGGGGGGCCCGAAGCTTTCTTT.

The chain couples TRBV29-1 to TRBJ2-1, with 10 bases identical to TRBD2. Trimming took 4 bases from V and 2 from J; bases not matched to a gene: 8. The CDR3 length is 16 residues. Germline values: CDR1 SQVTM, CDR2 ANQGSEA. The CDR3 DNA is TGCAGCGTTGGCGCGGGTACTAGCGGGGCCTACAATGAGCAGTTCTTC. It translates to CSVGAGTSGAYNEQFF.

The V and J genes are TRBV7-9 and TRBJ2-2; 8 nucleotides match TRBD1. CDR1 is SEHNR and CDR2 is FQNEAQ in the germline V gene (reference sequence). The CDR3 totals 13 residues. V lost 6 bases to trimming and J lost 6 bases; unmatched junction nucleotides: 3. The CDR3 protein is CASRTGVAGELFF. The DNA of the CDR3 is TGTGCCAGCAGGACAGGGGTCGCCGGGGAGCTGTTTTTT.

The V gene is TRBV5-1, the J gene TRBJ2-1; a weak D match, TRBD1 (5 bases). The V end lost 6 bases, the J end lost 4 bases, and 17 bases lay between the germline ends. This CDR3 has 15 amino acids. Germline CDR1 is SGHRS and CDR2 is YFSETQ. The CDR3 DNA reads TGCGCCAGCACTCCCCTCACAGGTCTTTACAATGAGCAGTTCTTC. This gives the protein CASTPLTGLYNEQFF.

J is TRBJ2-2 and V is TRBV7-6; D assignment may be TRBD1 or TRBD2 (5 bases each). The CDR3 runs to 16 residues. Germline-derived CDR1 and CDR2 are SGHVS and FNYEAQ. Trimming pared 6 bases from V and 0 bases from J, leaving 14 bases between. CDR3 protein: CASSKGTDPNTGELFF. For the CDR3, the DNA is TGTGCCAGCAGTAAGGGGACGGACCCGAACACCGGGGAGCTGTTTTTT.

The CDR3: CASSFAGGLSGANVLTF. DNA for the CDR3: TGTGCCAGCAGCTTCGCGGGGGGTCTCTCTGGGGCCAACGTCCTGACTTTC. The rearrangement links TRBV5-4 to TRBJ2-6, with 8 positions matching TRBD2. From germline, CDR1 is SGHNT and CDR2 YYREEE (reference sequence). J gave up 0 bases and V 2 bases, and 4 bases lay outside the gene matches. CDR3 length: 17 residues. Combining the CDR3 with reference TRBV5-4 and TRBJ2-6 gives the whole variable domain ETGVTQSPTHLIKTRGQQVTLRCSSQSGHNTVSWYQQALGQGPQFIFQYYREEENGRGNFPPRFSGLQFPNYSSELNVNALELDDSALYLCASSFAGGLSGANVLTFGAGSRLTVL.

The rearrangement joins TRBV5-4 to TRBJ2-2; D is uncertain. In germline, CDR1 is SGHNT, CDR2 YYREEE (reference sequence). V lost 4 bases, J lost 0 bases, and 13 bases lay in between. The CDR3 runs to 16 residues. The CDR3 is CASSLDAVANTGELFF. The CDR3 nucleotides read TGTGCCAGCAGCCTAGATGCGGTCGCGAACACCGGGGAGCTGTTTTTT.

The chain has TRBV6-5 and TRBJ1-1, with TRBD1 identical over 8 bases. The germline gives CDR1 MNHEY, CDR2 SVGAGI. CDR3 length: 15 amino acids. After removal of 8 bases from V and 1 base from J, the junction contained 9 bases not matched to a gene. The CDR3 loop is CASQTGGWGNTEAFF. CDR3 bases: TGTGCCAGCCAAACAGGGGGGTGGGGGAACACTGAAGCTTTCTTT.

The chain has TRBV2 and TRBJ1-1; 8 bases line up with TRBD1. V dropped 1 base and J dropped 11; count of bases not matched to a gene: 6. The V gene's germline CDR1 is SNHLY and CDR2 FYNNEI. The CDR3 is 13 residues long. Here the CDR3 reads CASSEGGQGGAFF. In DNA form, the CDR3 reads TGTGCCAGCAGTGAAGGAGGACAGGGAGGGGCTTTCTTT. Full variable domain (missing parts from reference TRBV2 and TRBJ1-1): EPEVTQTPSHQVTQMGQEVILRCVPISNHLYFYWYRQILGQKVEFLVSFYNNEISEKSEIFDDQFSVERPDGSNFTLKIRSTKLEDSAMYFCASSEGGQGGAFFGQGTRLTVV.

This clone was seen more than once but under ten times. V gene TRBV18 combines with J gene TRBJ1-1; D unclear. V lost 3 bases and J lost 0, with 8 bases in between. Germline V CDR1 and CDR2: KGHSH, LQKENI. The CDR3 loop spans 14 amino acids. CDR3 sequence reads: CASSPLSLNTEAFF. The CDR3 bases are TGTGCCAGCTCACCCCTCAGCCTGAACACTGAAGCTTTCTTT.

The V and J genes are TRBV21-1 and TRBJ1-5. TRBV21-1 is listed as a pseudogene. The CDR3 extends over 16 amino acids. The CDR3 spells CARTRAADIGNQPQHF. CDR3 sequence (DNA): TGTGCCAGGACTCGGGCAGCGGACATTGGCAATCAGCCCCAGCATTTT.

The chain combines TRBV6-1 with TRBJ1-5, with a tentative D call TRBD1 (5 bases). Trimming shortened V by 5 bases and J by 7 bases, and 18 bases separated the two germline ends. Germline CDR1 and CDR2: MNHNS and SASEGT. This CDR3 spans 15 amino acids. The CDR3 coding sequence is TGTGCCAGCAGTCCAGGGACGGAACCAAACCAGCCCCAGCATTTT. Its protein product is CASSPGTEPNQPQHF.

In this sample, this clone turned up once. V and J are TRBV7-8 and TRBJ1-1; D might be TRBD1 (5 bases). Trimming cost V 5 bases and J 6 bases, with 25 bases left between them. The CDR3 sequence is 17 residues long. Germline V gives CDR1 SGHVS, CDR2 FQNEAQ. CDR3 protein: CASSPEGGGALGAEAFF. The CDR3 DNA reads TGTGCCAGCAGCCCAGAGGGCGGTGGGGCCCTGGGGGCTGAAGCTTTCTTT.

The chain combines TRBV4-3 with TRBJ1-5; the D gene is possibly TRBD1 (5 bases). Germline CDR1 is LGHNA and CDR2 is YSLEER. Trimming removed 0 bases from V and 7 bases from J, with 13 bases in between. CDR3 length: 15 residues. The CDR3 DNA reads TGCGCCAGCAGCCAAGATGGGGGTGCTTGGCAGCCCCAGCATTTT. Its protein product is CASSQDGGAWQPQHF.

The V gene is TRBV10-3, the J gene TRBJ2-1; the D gene is possibly TRBD2 (5 bases). V lost 2 bases and J lost 7, with 15 bases in between. This CDR3 is built from 15 residues. Germline V gene lookup returns CDR1 ENHRY and CDR2 SYGVKD. This CDR3 is CAISERLDSSNEQFF. CDR3 nucleotide sequence: TGTGCCATCAGTGAGAGATTGGACTCATCAAATGAGCAGTTCTTC.

The CDR3 DNA follows: TGCGCCAGCAGCCAACTACTAGCGGGGGGTTACACCGGGGAGCTGTTTTTT. The encoded protein is CASSQLLAGGYTGELFF. The V call is TRBV4-1, the J call TRBJ2-2; 12 bases are a match to TRBD2. Unmatched junction bases numbered 4, after V lost 2 bases and J lost 3 bases. This CDR3 has 17 amino acids. Germline values: CDR1 MGHRA, CDR2 YSYEKL.

V and J are TRBV10-3 and TRBJ2-3; D ambiguous. V lost 3 bases, J lost 4 bases, and 2 bases lay in between. This CDR3 comprises 11 residues. Germline-derived CDR1 and CDR2 are ENHRY and SYGVKD. Written as DNA, the CDR3 is TGTGCCATCAGTGATTCAGATACGCAGTATTTT. This codes for CAISDSDTQYF.

CDR3 in DNA: TGTGCCAGCAGCAAAGTAGCAATGCAGGGACAGGGGGCTTTGAAGACCCAGTACTTC. This sequence encodes CASSKVAMQGQGALKTQYF. This chain links TRBV21-1 with TRBJ2-5; the D call of TRBD1 is as the table states it, not checked on the DNA. TRBV21-1 is listed as a pseudogene. This CDR3 contains 19 residues.

This chain uses TRBV5-1 with TRBJ1-1, with TRBD1 matching over 11 bases. The CDR3 has 16 amino acids. With V trimmed by 1 base and J by 4 bases, 6 bases remained unmatched. Germline-derived CDR1 and CDR2 are SGHRS and YFSETQ. In DNA form, the CDR3 reads TGCGCCAGCAGCTTGAACGCCGGGACAGGGGGCACTGAAGCTTTCTTT. It is translated as CASSLNAGTGGTEAFF.

This clone was found once. The V call is TRBV5-5, the J call TRBJ2-7, with 8 bases fitting TRBD1. This CDR3 has 16 residues. Germline V gene data show CDR1 as SGHKS and CDR2 as YYEKEE (reference sequence). V shed 3 bases and J 0 bases; nucleotides not matched to a gene: 8. CDR3 amino acids: CASSWTTGDSSYEQYF. CDR3 bases: TGTGCCAGCAGCTGGACGACAGGGGACAGCTCCTACGAGCAGTACTTC.

The J gene is TRBJ1-3, the V gene TRBV4-2; 9 bases match TRBD1. Germline CDR1 reads LGHNA; CDR2 reads YNFKEQ. The CDR3 spans 16 residues. V lost 2 bases to trimming and J lost 0 bases; unmatched junction nucleotides: 2. CDR3 nucleotides: TGTGCCAGCAGCCAAACGGACAGGGGCTCTGGAAACACCATATATTTT. It is translated as CASSQTDRGSGNTIYF.

The V gene is TRBV6-1, the J gene TRBJ2-7; D may be TRBD1 or TRBD2 (5 bases each). V shed 4 bases and J shed 3 bases, with 13 bases lying between them. CDR3 length equals 14 residues. CDR1 is MNHNS, CDR2 SASEGT, per germline. CDR3 residues: CASSAQGVFYEQYF. Here the CDR3 DNA reads TGTGCCAGCAGTGCCCAGGGAGTCTTCTACGAGCAGTACTTC.

The V and J genes are TRBV7-9 and TRBJ1-2; tentatively, D is TRBD1 (6 bases). The V gene lost 2 bases and the J gene lost 6 bases, with 22 bases spanning the gap. The germline CDR1 and CDR2 sequences are SEHNR and FQNEAQ (reference sequence). The length of the CDR3 is 17 residues. Here the CDR3 reads CASSLSGGGPLRDGYTF. The CDR3 nucleotides read TGTGCCAGCAGCTTAAGCGGGGGGGGCCCTCTTCGTGATGGCTACACCTTC.

This chain joins TRBV2 and TRBJ1-1; no firm D call. The CDR3 has 15 amino acids. Per the germline V gene, CDR1 is SNHLY and CDR2 is FYNNEI. V lost 3 bases to trimming and J lost 0 bases, with 11 bases between them. The CDR3 DNA reads TGTGCCAGCAGTGACGGGAGTATTATGAACACTGAAGCTTTCTTT. It is translated as CASSDGSIMNTEAFF.

This clone was seen a single time. DNA of the CDR3: TGTGCCAGCAGCAAACCAAAGCGGGGGGCTGAAGCTTTCTTT. Translating gives CASSKPKRGAEAFF. The V call is TRBV7-2, the J call TRBJ1-1; tentatively, D is TRBD1 (5 bases). This CDR3 is built from 14 residues. Between the trimmed V and J ends, which lost 5 bases and 6 bases, there was a span of 16 bases. Germline loops: CDR1 SGHTA, CDR2 FQGNSA.

The rearrangement links TRBV2 to TRBJ1-1; the D gene is possibly TRBD1 (6 bases). The CDR3 runs to 13 residues. V dropped 6 bases and J dropped 5 bases, with 13 bases sitting between them. Germline CDR1 and CDR2: SNHLY and FYNNEI. CDR3 region: CASREGVKTEAFF. The DNA of the CDR3 is TGTGCCAGCAGAGAGGGGGTTAAAACTGAAGCTTTCTTT.